One T cell receptor beta chain is described in this entry. The read ends 3 residues shy of where the CDR3 ends; the end is completed using the germline J gene. The assay was immunoSEQ multiplex PCR, and TCRdb's table has in-frame clones only and misses some. The table records approximately 44,000 clones without singletons, the ten largest covering 2.8%. The source of the sample is a study of T cell clonality in common variable immunodeficiency. The germline V gene has CDR1 SNHLY and CDR2 FYNNEI. The CDR3 extends over 18 amino acids. This chain links TRBV2 with TRBJ2-2; TRBD2 matches 8 bases. The receptor comes from a person between 18 and 75 years old in good health. Sequenced: peripheral blood mononuclear cells. The CDR3 protein is CASSEAWTGRGGLKKLFF. The CDR3 bases that were read are TGTGCCAGCAGTGAAGCGTGGACGGGCCGGGGGGGACTAAAAAAG.